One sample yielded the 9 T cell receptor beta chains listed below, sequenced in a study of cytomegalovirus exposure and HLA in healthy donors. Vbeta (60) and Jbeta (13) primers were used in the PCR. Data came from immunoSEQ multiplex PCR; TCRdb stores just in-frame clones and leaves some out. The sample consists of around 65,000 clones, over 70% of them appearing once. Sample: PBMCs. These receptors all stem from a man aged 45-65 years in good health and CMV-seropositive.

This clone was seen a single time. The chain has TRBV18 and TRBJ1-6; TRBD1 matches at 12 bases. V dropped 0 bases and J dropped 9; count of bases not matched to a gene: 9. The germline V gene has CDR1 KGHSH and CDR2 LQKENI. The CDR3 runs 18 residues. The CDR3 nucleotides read TGTGCCAGCTCACCACCCGGGACAGGGGGCTCGAAGGGTTCACCCCTCCACTTT. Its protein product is CASSPPGTGGSKGSPLHF. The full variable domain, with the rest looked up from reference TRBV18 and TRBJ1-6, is NAGVMQNPRHLVRRRGQEARLRCSPMKGHSHVYWYRQLPEEGLKFMVYLQKENIIDESGMPKERFSAEFPKEGPSILRIQQVVRGDSAAYFCASSPPGTGGSKGSPLHFGNGTRLTVT.

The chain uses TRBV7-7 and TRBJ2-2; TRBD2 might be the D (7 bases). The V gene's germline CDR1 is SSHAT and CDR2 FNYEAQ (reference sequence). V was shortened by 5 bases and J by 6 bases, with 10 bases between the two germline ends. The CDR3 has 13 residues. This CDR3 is CASSPGGPGELFF. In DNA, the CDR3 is TGTGCCAGCAGCCCCGGGGGGCCCGGGGAGCTGTTTTTT.

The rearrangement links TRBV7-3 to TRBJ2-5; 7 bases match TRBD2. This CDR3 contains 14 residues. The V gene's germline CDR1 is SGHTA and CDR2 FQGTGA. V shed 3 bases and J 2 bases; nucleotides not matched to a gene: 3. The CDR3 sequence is CASSFGRAQETQYF. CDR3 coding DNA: TGTGCCAGCAGCTTTGGGAGGGCTCAAGAGACCCAGTACTTC.

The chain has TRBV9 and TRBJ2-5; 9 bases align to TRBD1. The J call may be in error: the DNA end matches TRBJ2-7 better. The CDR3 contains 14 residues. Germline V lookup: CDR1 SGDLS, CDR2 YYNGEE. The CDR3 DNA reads TGTGCCAGCAGCGTAGGACAGGGGGTCTACGAGCAGTACTTC. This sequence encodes CASSVGQGVYEQYF.

As DNA, the CDR3 is TGCGCCAGCAGCTCTTCCCTAGCACGCGAGCAGTTCTTC. Protein product: CASSSSLAREQFF. The chain carries TRBV5-1 and TRBJ2-1, with D maybe TRBD2 (5 bases). V lost 3 bases, J lost 10 bases, and 14 bases lay in between. Germline V gene data show CDR1 as SGHRS and CDR2 as YFSETQ. CDR3 length: 13 residues.

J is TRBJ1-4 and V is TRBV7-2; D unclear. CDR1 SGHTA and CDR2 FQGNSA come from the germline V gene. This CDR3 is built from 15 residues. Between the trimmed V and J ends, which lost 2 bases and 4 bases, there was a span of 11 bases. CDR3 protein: CASSLSPGYNEKLFF. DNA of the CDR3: TGTGCCAGCAGCTTAAGTCCAGGCTATAATGAAAAACTGTTTTTT.

The CDR3 sequence: CASSALGGGTDTQYF. The CDR3 nucleotides read TGTGCCAGCAGCGCGTTGGGGGGGGGCACAGATACGCAGTATTTT. The chain links TRBV5-6 to TRBJ2-3, with TRBD2 matching 7 bases. The germline V gene has CDR1 SGHDT and CDR2 YYEEEE. V trimming: 4 bases; J trimming: 1 base; junction bases outside the gene matches: 6. The CDR3 contains 15 residues.

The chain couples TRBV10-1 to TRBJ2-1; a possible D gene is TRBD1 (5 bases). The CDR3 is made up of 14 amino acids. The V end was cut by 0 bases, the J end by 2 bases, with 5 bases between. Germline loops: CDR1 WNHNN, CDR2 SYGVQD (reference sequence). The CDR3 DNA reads TGCGCCAGCAGTGAGTCGGACACCTACAATGAGCAGTTCTTC. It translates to CASSESDTYNEQFF.

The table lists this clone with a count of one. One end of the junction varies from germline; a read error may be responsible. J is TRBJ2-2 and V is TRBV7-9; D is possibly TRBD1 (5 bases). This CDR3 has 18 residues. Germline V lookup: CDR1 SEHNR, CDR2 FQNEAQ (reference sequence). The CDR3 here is CSSSLKSVRDSNTGELFF. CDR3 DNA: TGTTCCAGCAGCTTAAAATCCGTCCGAGACAGCAACACCGGGGAGCTGTTTTTT.